The 5 T cell receptor beta chains in this list originate from one sample, sequenced in a study of T cell responses to AZD1222 COVID-19 vaccine. Sequencing was performed with immunoSEQ multiplex PCR; in TCRdb, only in-frame clones are kept and a portion is missing. The sample yields approximately 130,000 clones, approximately 85% seen once. Source: peripheral blood, taken 28 days after the second AZD1222 dose. The receptors shown here come from an adult who received the AZD1222 COVID-19 vaccine.

This rearrangement joins TRBV9 to TRBJ1-3; TRBD1 agrees at 11 bases. The CDR3 contains 15 residues. CDR1 is SGDLS, CDR2 YYNGEE, per germline. V shed 5 bases and J 2 bases; nucleotides not matched to a gene: 3. CDR3 DNA sequence: TGTGCCAGCAGTGGACAGGGGGCCGCTGGAAACACCATATATTTT. As protein: CASSGQGAAGNTIYF. Using reference TRBV9 and TRBJ1-3 for the parts outside the CDR3, the full variable domain is DSGVTQTPKHLITATGQRVTLRCSPRSGDLSVYWYQQSLDQGLQFLIQYYNGEERAKGNILERFSAQQFPDLHSELNLSSLELGDSALYFCASSGQGAAGNTIYFGEGSWLTVV.

This rearrangement joins TRBV30 to TRBJ2-7, with D unresolved. The V end lost 1 base, the J end lost 0 bases, and 10 bases lay between the germline ends. The CDR3 length is 14 residues. CDR1 and CDR2 from the germline V gene are GTSNPN and SVGIG (reference sequence). This CDR3 is CAWSGASLSYEQYF. CDR3 nucleotide sequence: TGTGCCTGGAGTGGGGCCTCCCTCTCCTACGAGCAGTACTTC.

Only a few counts were recorded for this clone. This chain joins TRBV29-1 and TRBJ1-1, with a tentative D call TRBD1 (5 bases). Germline values: CDR1 SQVTM, CDR2 ANQGSEA. V was shortened by 7 bases and J by 7 bases, with 22 bases between the two germline ends. This CDR3 is 14 amino acids long. Here the CDR3 reads CSGLVWDAGGEAFF. CDR3 bases: TGCAGCGGGTTAGTTTGGGACGCCGGGGGTGAAGCTTTCTTT.

The rearrangement links TRBV5-8 to TRBJ1-4; D ambiguous. In germline, CDR1 is SGHTS, CDR2 YDEGEE. The V end lost 2 bases, the J end lost 3 bases, and 8 bases lay between the germline ends. The CDR3 contains 14 residues. The CDR3 DNA reads TGTGCCAGCAGCTTCGGGCAGGCTAATGAAAAACTGTTTTTT. Its protein product is CASSFGQANEKLFF.

The CDR3 DNA sequence: TGTGCCAGCAGTGAAACAGTAAACACTGAAGCTTTCTTT. Protein sequence: CASSETVNTEAFF. This chain connects TRBV12-3 or TRBV12-4 to TRBJ1-1; D unresolved. V dropped 5 bases and J dropped 2 bases, with 9 bases sitting between them. CDR3 length: 13 amino acids.